The source of this T cell receptor (beta chain) is a study of shared T cell receptors in the human thymus. Some clones are missing from TCRdb's copy, which holds only in-frame ones; the method was immunoSEQ multiplex PCR. The table has hundreds of thousands of clones, approximately 88% seen once. This same sample was also part of a study on human thymus T cells. From that report: Resected material from corrective heart surgery provided the thymus tissue analysed. Among thymic and blood repertoires, usage of V and J genes appeared biased. In unrelated individuals, thymic repertoires overlapped highly, according to related research.

Sequences were obtained from thymocytes. This TCR derives from a boy under three years old with a congenital heart defect.

CDR3 loop: CASSWGLAGIYEQYF. The CDR3, as DNA: TGTGCCAGTAGCTGGGGGCTAGCGGGAATCTACGAGCAGTACTTC. The rearrangement joins TRBV19 to TRBJ2-7; 9 bases fit TRBD2. This CDR3 is 15 amino acids long. The germline gives CDR1 LNHDA, CDR2 SQIVND (reference sequence). J lost 3 bases, V lost 6 bases, and 9 bases had no gene match.